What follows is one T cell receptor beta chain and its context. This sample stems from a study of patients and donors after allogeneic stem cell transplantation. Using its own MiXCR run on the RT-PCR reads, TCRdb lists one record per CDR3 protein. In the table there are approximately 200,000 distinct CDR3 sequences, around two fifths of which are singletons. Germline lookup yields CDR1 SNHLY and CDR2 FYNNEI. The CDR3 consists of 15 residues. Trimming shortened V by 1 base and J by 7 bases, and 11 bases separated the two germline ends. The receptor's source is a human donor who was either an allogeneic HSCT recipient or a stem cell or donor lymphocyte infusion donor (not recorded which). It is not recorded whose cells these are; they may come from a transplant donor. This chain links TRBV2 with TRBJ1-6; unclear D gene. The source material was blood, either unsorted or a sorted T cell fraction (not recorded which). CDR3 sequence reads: CASSEGRARNSPLHF. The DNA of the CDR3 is TGTGCCAGCAGTGAAGGGCGGGCGCGGAATTCACCCCTCCACTTT.